What follows are 16 T cell receptor beta chains derived from one specimen sequenced in a study of shared T cell receptors in the human thymus. Assay: immunoSEQ multiplex PCR; the TCRdb copy retains only in-frame clones and omits some. The table records hundreds of thousands of clones, 70% to 90% of them present only once. In addition, the sample was reused for a study of human thymus T cells.

Sequenced material: thymocytes. The receptors here all came from a girl under three years old with a congenital heart defect.

The chain has TRBV5-4 and TRBJ2-5, with TRBD2 as a possible D gene (6 bases). CDR1 and CDR2 (germline): SGHNT, YYREEE (reference sequence). CDR3 length: 16 residues. Deletions cut 4 bases from V and 5 bases from J, with 21 bases between. CDR3 amino acids: CASSLAVGGDPETQYF. The CDR3 region has the DNA TGTGCCAGCAGCCTCGCGGTCGGGGGAGACCCGGAGACCCAGTACTTC.

The rearrangement joins TRBV5-1 to TRBJ2-1; a possible D gene is TRBD1 (5 bases). The germline CDR1 and CDR2 sequences are SGHRS and YFSETQ. V lost 4 bases and J lost 5, with 13 bases in between. The CDR3 covers 14 residues. The CDR3 DNA follows: TGCGCCAGCAGCCCGACAGAGCCCAACAATGAGCAGTTCTTC. Residues: CASSPTEPNNEQFF.

V and J are TRBV11-2 and TRBJ2-3; 11 bases match TRBD2. The CDR3 runs to 17 residues. The V gene's germline CDR1 is SGHAT and CDR2 FQNNGV. V lost 5 bases to trimming and J lost 6 bases; unmatched junction nucleotides: 13. CDR3 nucleotides: TGTGCCAGCAGCCACGAGACTAGCGGGGCCGAACTGGATACGCAGTATTTT. It translates to CASSHETSGAELDTQYF.

This rearrangement joins TRBV5-1 to TRBJ2-1; 9 positions match TRBD2. V was pared by 3 bases and J by 2 bases, with 3 bases of the junction left unmatched. Germline CDR1 is SGHRS and CDR2 is YFSETQ. The CDR3 is made up of 15 amino acids. CDR3 region: CASSSERGAYNEQFF. The CDR3 region has the DNA TGCGCCAGCAGCTCGGAGCGGGGGGCCTACAATGAGCAGTTCTTC. The full variable domain, completed using reference TRBV5-1 and TRBJ2-1, is KAGVTQTPRYLIKTRGQQVTLSCSPISGHRSVSWYQQTPGQGLQFLFEYFSETQRNKGNFPGRFSGRQFSNSRSEMNVSTLELGDSALYLCASSSERGAYNEQFFGPGTRLTVL.

The chain joins TRBV5-8 to TRBJ2-1; weak D call: TRBD1 (6 bases). Trimming removed 3 bases at V and 6 bases at J, with 19 bases between. This CDR3 has 16 residues. From germline, CDR1 is SGHTS and CDR2 YDEGEE. Here the CDR3 reads CASSCLPQPGVNEQFF. The CDR3 bases are TGTGCCAGCAGCTGTCTGCCTCAGCCAGGGGTCAATGAGCAGTTCTTC.

V gene TRBV28 combines with J gene TRBJ1-1; D might be TRBD1 (5 bases). Germline V gives CDR1 MDHEN, CDR2 SYDVKM. The V end lost 4 bases, the J end lost 1 base, and 13 bases lay between the germline ends. CDR3 size: 15 residues. The CDR3 loop is CASSSVGVKNTEAFF. The CDR3 bases are TGTGCCAGCAGTTCCGTAGGGGTAAAGAACACTGAAGCTTTCTTT. Full variable domain (rest looked up from reference TRBV28 and TRBJ1-1): DVKVTQSSRYLVKRTGEKVFLECVQDMDHENMFWYRQDPGLGLRLIYFSYDVKMKEKGDIPEGYSVSREKKERFSLILESASTNQTSMYLCASSSVGVKNTEAFFGQGTRLTVV.

V and J are TRBV7-7 and TRBJ2-7; 7 bases line up with TRBD2. The J segment lost 2 bases and the V segment lost 5 bases, leaving 9 bases of the junction unmatched. CDR3 length: 15 residues. The germline V gene has CDR1 SSHAT and CDR2 FNYEAQ (reference sequence). The CDR3 DNA reads TGTGCCAGCAGCCCGGGGGGATTGGCAGCCTACGAGCAGTACTTC. As protein: CASSPGGLAAYEQYF. The entire variable domain, with the rest obtained from reference TRBV7-7 and TRBJ2-7, is as follows: GAGVSQSPRYKVTKRGQDVTLRCDPISSHATLYWYQQALGQGPEFLTYFNYEAQPDKSGLPSDRFSAERPEGSISTLTIQRTEQRDSAMYRCASSPGGLAAYEQYFGPGTRLTVT.

J is TRBJ1-1 and V is TRBV18; D is uncertain. This CDR3 has 12 amino acids. Looked up from germline, CDR1 is KGHSH and CDR2 is LQKENI. V lost 0 bases and J 7 bases, leaving 6 bases between the germline ends. The CDR3 bases are TGTGCCAGCTCACCACCAACAGATGAAGCTTTCTTT. This codes for CASSPPTDEAFF.

The chain has TRBV7-8 and TRBJ1-2; D is undetermined. The CDR3 is 14 amino acids. Germline V gives CDR1 SGHVS, CDR2 FQNEAQ. V was clipped by 5 bases and J by 8 bases, with 18 bases between them. For the CDR3, the DNA is TGTGCCAGCAGCCCGCCGATCGACCCGCGGGGCTACACCTTC. This codes for CASSPPIDPRGYTF.

The gene calls are TRBV6-6 and TRBJ1-1; D remains unclear. In germline, CDR1 is MNHNY, CDR2 SVGAGI (reference sequence). The V and J ends lost 10 bases and 4 bases respectively, with 19 bases between them. CDR3 length: 14 residues. CDR3 in DNA: TGTGCCATTAGGCCGGGGTTCCGGGGCACTGAAGCTTTCTTT. It encodes CAIRPGFRGTEAFF.

The chain has TRBV6-5 and TRBJ2-1; maybe TRBD1 (5 bases). The germline V gene encodes CDR1 MNHEY and CDR2 SVGAGI. This CDR3 region has 14 residues. Trimming left V 0 bases short and J 3 bases short, with 6 bases between. The CDR3 DNA sequence: TGTGCCAGCAGTTACTCGACAGACTACAATGAGCAGTTCTTC. It encodes CASSYSTDYNEQFF.

The chain combines TRBV7-9 with TRBJ1-2; 7 bases match TRBD1. V was pared by 9 bases and J by 4 bases, with 11 bases of the junction left unmatched. There are 14 residues in the CDR3. Germline V gene sequence: CDR1 SEHNR, CDR2 FQNEAQ (reference sequence). CDR3 residues: CASTKPRDSYGYTF. CDR3 coding DNA: TGTGCCAGTACCAAACCCCGGGACAGCTATGGCTACACCTTC.

This chain links TRBV5-6 with TRBJ2-7, with unresolved D. The CDR3 is made up of 15 amino acids. Trimming cost V 0 bases and J 2 bases, with 12 bases left between them. CDR1 and CDR2 (germline): SGHDT, YYEEEE. The CDR3 region has the DNA TGTGCCAGCAGCTTGGGGATAGCCCCGGCCTACGAGCAGTACTTC. It codes for CASSLGIAPAYEQYF.

V is TRBV27 and J is TRBJ2-7, with D perhaps matching TRBD2 (6 bases). Germline V lookup: CDR1 MNHEY, CDR2 SMNVEV (reference sequence). V gave up 6 bases and J gave up 5 bases, with 20 bases separating them. The CDR3 has 15 residues. For the CDR3, the DNA is TGTGCCAGCAGCACCCTACGGTTGGGGGGAAACGAGCAGTACTTC. Translated, it gives CASSTLRLGGNEQYF.

The chain has TRBV4-1 and TRBJ2-3, with 9 bases fitting TRBD1. Germline V CDR1 and CDR2: MGHRA, YSYEKL. This CDR3 is built from 18 residues. The V segment lost 7 bases and the J segment 3 bases; nucleotides outside the gene matches: 17. The CDR3 bases are TGCGCCAGCATTGTATTCCCCACAGGGGGCATGTTGACAGATACGCAGTATTTT. It encodes CASIVFPTGGMLTDTQYF.

This chain links TRBV4-1 with TRBJ2-5; 7 bases map to TRBD2. Per the germline V gene, CDR1 is MGHRA and CDR2 is YSYEKL. This CDR3 is 22 amino acids long. V lost 0 bases and J lost 3; bases outside the gene matches: 25. Here the CDR3 reads CASSQDSPHISLGLGVKETQYF. CDR3 bases: TGCGCCAGCAGCCAAGATTCCCCCCACATCTCCCTTGGACTAGGAGTAAAAGAGACCCAGTACTTC.